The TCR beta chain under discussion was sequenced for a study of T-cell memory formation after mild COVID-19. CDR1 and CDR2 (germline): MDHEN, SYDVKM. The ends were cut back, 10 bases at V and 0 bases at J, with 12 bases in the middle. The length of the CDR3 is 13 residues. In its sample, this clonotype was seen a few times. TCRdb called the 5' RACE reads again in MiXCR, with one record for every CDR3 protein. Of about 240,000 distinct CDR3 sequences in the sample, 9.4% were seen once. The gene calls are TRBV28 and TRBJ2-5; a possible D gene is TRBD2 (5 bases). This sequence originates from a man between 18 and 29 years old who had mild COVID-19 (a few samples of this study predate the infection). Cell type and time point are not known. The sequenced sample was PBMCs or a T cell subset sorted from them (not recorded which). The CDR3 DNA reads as TGTGCCACCCGGGGTTTGGACCAAGAGACCCAGTACTTC. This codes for CATRGLDQETQYF.